This T cell receptor beta chain was recorded in a study of cytomegalovirus exposure and HLA in healthy donors. General study findings and limits: A later analysis associated under 20,000 TCR beta sequences with HLA alleles at a 0.05 false discovery rate. A cluster of highly shared sequence variants was likely a sequencing artifact. Productive rates of about 87% or about 30% were seen for most TCR beta V segments in an earlier analysis. The study recorded over 150 TCR beta chains that were cytomegalovirus-associated.

A single count supports this clone. The antigen is undetermined. PCR involved 60 Vbeta and 13 Jbeta primers. The method was immunoSEQ multiplex PCR; TCRdb's version includes in-frame clones alone and lacks a portion of them. The table lists roughly 230,000 clones, around 90% of them singletons. Sequenced input: PBMCs. The receptor comes from a girl aged 2-10 years in good health and CMV-seronegative.

The DNA for the CDR3 is TGCGCCAGCAGCCCACCCCGGCGACAGGGGGGCGATGAGCAGTTCTTC. This gives the protein CASSPPRRQGGDEQFF. This chain connects TRBV4-1 to TRBJ2-1; TRBD1 aligns across 9 bases. This CDR3 region has 16 residues. Losses at the gene ends were 4 bases for V and 8 bases for J; bases not matched to a gene: 12. CDR1 MGHRA and CDR2 YSYEKL come from the germline V gene.